One and the same sample provided the 13 T cell receptor beta chains below, sequenced in a study of blood T cell repertoires in COVID-19. The protocol was immunoSEQ multiplex PCR, while the TCRdb copy is restricted to in-frame clones and leaves out a portion. This sample has roughly 670,000 clones, with approximately 90% found just once. Sample: peripheral blood. The receptors were gathered from a woman between 18 and 30 years old with acute or convalescent COVID-19.

Turning to this clone: Other DNA sequences of this sample code for an identical CDR3. This rearrangement joins TRBV6-2 or TRBV6-3 to TRBJ2-1; no clear D. The CDR3 has 11 residues. The V and J ends lost 5 bases and 6 bases respectively, with 5 bases between them. The germline gives CDR1 MNHEY, CDR2 SVGEGT. Written as DNA, the CDR3 is TGTGCCAGCAGTACCGGCAATGAGCAGTTCTTC. Translating it yields CASSTGNEQFF.

The chain links TRBV3-1 (or the pseudogene TRBV3-2) to TRBJ2-3, with a weak D call TRBD1 (6 bases). V lost 6 bases, J lost 0 bases, and 16 bases lay in between. The germline gives CDR1 LGHDT, CDR2 YNNKEL (reference sequence). The CDR3 has 16 residues. The CDR3 spells CASRRTGTLSTDTQYF. The DNA of the CDR3 is TGTGCCAGCAGACGAACCGGGACACTCAGCACAGATACGCAGTATTTT.

In this sample, this clone turned up a few times. V and J are TRBV19 and TRBJ1-2; 7 bases are shared with TRBD1. The CDR3 covers 14 residues. Germline assignment: CDR1 LNHDA and CDR2 SQIVND (reference sequence). The V segment lost 7 bases and the J segment 5 bases; nucleotides outside the gene matches: 10. The CDR3 protein is CASTYRGGNYGYTF. The CDR3 coding sequence is TGTGCCAGTACTTATAGAGGGGGCAATTATGGCTACACCTTC.

The V call is TRBV4-1, the J call TRBJ1-5; 9 bases line up with TRBD1. Germline V gene lookup returns CDR1 MGHRA and CDR2 YSYEKL. The CDR3 has 16 residues. V lost 3 bases to trimming and J lost 7 bases; unmatched junction nucleotides: 10. CDR3 sequence (DNA): TGCGCCAGCAGCCACCCCCCGGGGGACAGGGCCCAGCCCCAGCATTTT. Translation: CASSHPPGDRAQPQHF.

This chain uses TRBV11-3 with TRBJ2-1; tentative D call: TRBD2 (6 bases). V was shortened by 1 base and J by 2 bases, with 9 bases between the two germline ends. Germline assignment: CDR1 SGHNT and CDR2 YENEEA. This CDR3 contains 15 residues. The CDR3, as DNA: TGTGCCAGCAGCTTAGGGACTATTACCTACAATGAGCAGTTCTTC. It is translated as CASSLGTITYNEQFF.

This clone was seen once. The J gene is TRBJ1-4, the V gene TRBV7-2; 7 positions agree with TRBD1. Germline CDR1 is SGHTA and CDR2 is FQGNSA. J gave up 6 bases and V 5 bases, and 9 bases lay outside the gene matches. The CDR3 has 15 residues. CDR3 sequence reads: CASSPPGTDDEKLFF. CDR3 DNA sequence: TGTGCCAGCAGCCCCCCCGGGACAGATGATGAAAAACTGTTTTTT.

This sequence joins TRBV28 and TRBJ2-5; TRBD1 matches 11 bases. The germline V gene encodes CDR1 MDHEN and CDR2 SYDVKM. The length of the CDR3 is 16 residues. Trimming cost V 6 bases and J 3 bases; bases outside gene matches: 9. The DNA of the CDR3 is TGTGCCAGCAGGGTAGGCGGGACAGGGGGGAAAGAGACCCAGTACTTC. Protein sequence: CASRVGGTGGKETQYF.

This rearrangement joins TRBV5-6 to TRBJ1-5; TRBD1 is a possible D gene (5 bases). The CDR3 is 13 residues long. The germline V gene has CDR1 SGHDT and CDR2 YYEEEE. Deletions cut 2 bases from V and 7 bases from J, with 10 bases between. Written as DNA, the CDR3 is TGTGCCAGCAGCTTCAGGGTCGGACAGCCCCAGCATTTT. This encodes CASSFRVGQPQHF. Complete variable domain (other parts from reference TRBV5-6 and TRBJ1-5): DAGVTQSPTHLIKTRGQQVTLRCSPKSGHDTVSWYQQALGQGPQFIFQYYEEEERQRGNFPDRFSGHQFPNYSSELNVNALLLGDSALYLCASSFRVGQPQHFGDGTRLSIL.

The chain employs TRBV5-4 and TRBJ1-3, with D perhaps TRBD1 (5 bases). The CDR3 covers 16 residues. Deletions cut 1 base from V and 0 bases from J, with 11 bases between. Per germline, CDR1 SGHNT and CDR2 YYREEE (reference sequence). The CDR3: CASSLITGGSGNTIYF. The CDR3 DNA reads TGTGCCAGCAGCTTGATCACGGGGGGCTCTGGAAACACCATATATTTT.

The chain joins TRBV2 to TRBJ1-2, with D uncertain. The ends were cut back, 4 bases at V and 4 bases at J, with 10 bases in the middle. Germline values: CDR1 SNHLY, CDR2 FYNNEI. CDR3 length: 13 residues. CDR3 DNA sequence: TGTGCCAGCAGTGCGTCCAGTATCTATGGCTACACCTTC. This sequence encodes CASSASSIYGYTF.

This clone was seen just once. This sequence joins TRBV4-1 and TRBJ1-4; no firm D call. Deletions cut 3 bases from V and 8 bases from J, with 13 bases between. This CDR3 has 14 amino acids. Germline CDR1 and CDR2: MGHRA and YSYEKL. This CDR3 reads CASSQGGSGEKLFF. Written as DNA, the CDR3 is TGCGCCAGCAGCCAGGGAGGTTCCGGGGAAAAACTGTTTTTT.

This chain links TRBV2 with TRBJ1-4; tentatively, D is TRBD1 (5 bases). Germline V lookup: CDR1 SNHLY, CDR2 FYNNEI. CDR3 length: 16 amino acids. Between the trimmed V and J ends, which lost 2 bases and 2 bases, there was a span of 12 bases. This CDR3 is CASSEPFGGTNEKLFF. The CDR3 DNA sequence: TGTGCCAGCAGTGAACCATTTGGGGGGACTAATGAAAAACTGTTTTTT.

The chain carries TRBV4-1 and TRBJ1-5; D remains ambiguous. This CDR3 contains 16 residues. V shed 5 bases and J shed 0 bases, with 14 bases lying between them. Germline V gene lookup returns CDR1 MGHRA and CDR2 YSYEKL. This CDR3 is CASSKAGRYSNQPQHF. Here the CDR3 DNA reads TGCGCCAGCAGCAAAGCGGGAAGGTATAGCAATCAGCCCCAGCATTTT.